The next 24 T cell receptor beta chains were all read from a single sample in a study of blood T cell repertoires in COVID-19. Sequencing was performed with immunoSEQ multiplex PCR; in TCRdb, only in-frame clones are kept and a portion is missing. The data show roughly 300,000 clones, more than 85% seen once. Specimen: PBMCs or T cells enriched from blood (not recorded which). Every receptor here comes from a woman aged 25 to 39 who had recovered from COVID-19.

CDR3 amino acids: CAWSGWGRGNQPQHF. CDR3 in DNA: TGTGCCTGGAGTGGCTGGGGTCGGGGGAATCAGCCCCAGCATTTT. V is TRBV30 and J is TRBJ1-5, with D perhaps matching TRBD1 (5 bases). V was clipped by 1 base and J by 4 bases, with 14 bases between them. The CDR3 contains 15 residues. Germline V gene lookup returns CDR1 GTSNPN and CDR2 SVGIG (reference sequence).

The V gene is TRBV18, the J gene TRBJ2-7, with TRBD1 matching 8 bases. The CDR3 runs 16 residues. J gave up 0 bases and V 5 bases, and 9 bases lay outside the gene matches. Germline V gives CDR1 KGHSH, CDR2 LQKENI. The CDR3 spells CASSSMGQENSYEQYF. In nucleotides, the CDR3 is TGTGCCAGCTCATCTATGGGACAGGAAAACTCCTACGAGCAGTACTTC.

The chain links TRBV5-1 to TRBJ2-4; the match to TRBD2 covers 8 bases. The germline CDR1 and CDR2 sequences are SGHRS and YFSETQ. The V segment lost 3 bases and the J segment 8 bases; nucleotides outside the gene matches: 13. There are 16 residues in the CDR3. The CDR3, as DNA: TGCGCCAGCAGCTCAAAGCGGGGGCTAGGGACGGACATTCAGTACTTC. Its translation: CASSSKRGLGTDIQYF. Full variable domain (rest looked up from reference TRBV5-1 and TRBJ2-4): KAGVTQTPRYLIKTRGQQVTLSCSPISGHRSVSWYQQTPGQGLQFLFEYFSETQRNKGNFPGRFSGRQFSNSRSEMNVSTLELGDSALYLCASSSKRGLGTDIQYFGAGTRLSVL.

The CDR3 bases are TGTGCCAGCAGCCAAGGCACTCGTACCTACGAGCAGTACTTC. Amino acids: CASSQGTRTYEQYF. The genes are TRBV3-1 (or the pseudogene TRBV3-2) and TRBJ2-7; D gene uncertain. The CDR3 is 14 residues long. The germline V gene has CDR1 LGHDT and CDR2 YNNKEL (reference sequence). With 1 base removed from V and 2 bases from J, the gap between germline ends came to 9 bases.

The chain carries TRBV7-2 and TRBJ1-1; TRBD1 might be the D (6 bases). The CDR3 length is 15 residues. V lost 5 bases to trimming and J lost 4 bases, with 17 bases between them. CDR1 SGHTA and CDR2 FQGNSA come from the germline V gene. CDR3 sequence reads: CASSTSMSGVTEAFF. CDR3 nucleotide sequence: TGTGCCAGCAGCACCAGTATGTCAGGGGTCACTGAAGCTTTCTTT.

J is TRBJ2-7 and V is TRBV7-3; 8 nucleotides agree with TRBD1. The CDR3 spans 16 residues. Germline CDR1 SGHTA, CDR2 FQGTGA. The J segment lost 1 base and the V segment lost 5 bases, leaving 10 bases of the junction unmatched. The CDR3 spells CASSPSAGTGSYEQYF. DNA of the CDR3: TGTGCCAGCAGCCCGTCAGCCGGGACAGGATCCTACGAGCAGTACTTC.

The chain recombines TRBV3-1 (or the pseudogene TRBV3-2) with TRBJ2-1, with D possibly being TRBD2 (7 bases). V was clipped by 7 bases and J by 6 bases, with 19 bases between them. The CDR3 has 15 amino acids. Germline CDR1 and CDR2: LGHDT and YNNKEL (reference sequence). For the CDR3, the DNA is TGTGCCAGCACCGTAAAGGGGGGGCTAGGCAATGAGCAGTTCTTC. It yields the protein CASTVKGGLGNEQFF.

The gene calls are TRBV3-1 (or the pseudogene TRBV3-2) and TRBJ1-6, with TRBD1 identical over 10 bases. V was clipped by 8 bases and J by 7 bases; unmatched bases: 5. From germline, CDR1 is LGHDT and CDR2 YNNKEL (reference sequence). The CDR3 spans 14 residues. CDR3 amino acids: CASRWDRGNSPLHF. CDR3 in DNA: TGTGCCAGCCGATGGGACAGGGGAAATTCACCCCTCCACTTT.

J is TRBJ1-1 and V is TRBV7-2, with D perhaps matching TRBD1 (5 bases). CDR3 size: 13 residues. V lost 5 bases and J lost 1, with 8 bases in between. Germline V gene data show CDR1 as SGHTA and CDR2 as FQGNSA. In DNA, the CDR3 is TGTGCCAGCAGCCGACAGTCGAACACTGAAGCTTTCTTT. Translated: CASSRQSNTEAFF.

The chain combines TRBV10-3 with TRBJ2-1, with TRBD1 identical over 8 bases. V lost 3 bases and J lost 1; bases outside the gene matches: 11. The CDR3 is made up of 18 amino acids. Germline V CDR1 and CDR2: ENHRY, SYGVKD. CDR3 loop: CAISDASTGTGSYNEQFF. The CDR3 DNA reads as TGTGCCATCAGTGATGCCTCAACCGGGACAGGTTCCTACAATGAGCAGTTCTTC.

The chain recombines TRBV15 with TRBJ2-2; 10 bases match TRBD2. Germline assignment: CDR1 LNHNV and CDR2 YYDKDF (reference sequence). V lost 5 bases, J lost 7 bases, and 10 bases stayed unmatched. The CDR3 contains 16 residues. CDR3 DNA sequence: TGTGCCACCAGCCTGTTTCTGCCTAGCGGGGGCGGGGAGCTGTTTTTT. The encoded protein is CATSLFLPSGGGELFF.

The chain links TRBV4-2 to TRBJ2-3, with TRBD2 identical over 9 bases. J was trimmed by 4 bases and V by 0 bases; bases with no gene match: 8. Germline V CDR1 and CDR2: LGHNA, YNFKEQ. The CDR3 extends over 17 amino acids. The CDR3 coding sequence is TGTGCCAGCAGCCAAGACAGATGGCGGGGGGGCCCAGATACGCAGTATTTT. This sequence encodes CASSQDRWRGGPDTQYF.

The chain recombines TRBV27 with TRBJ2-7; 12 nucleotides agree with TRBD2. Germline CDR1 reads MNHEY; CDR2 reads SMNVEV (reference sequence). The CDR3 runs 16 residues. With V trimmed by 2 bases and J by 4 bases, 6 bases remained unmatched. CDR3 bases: TGTGCCAGCAGTTTACGATCTAGCGGGGGGGCATACGAGCAGTACTTC. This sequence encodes CASSLRSSGGAYEQYF.

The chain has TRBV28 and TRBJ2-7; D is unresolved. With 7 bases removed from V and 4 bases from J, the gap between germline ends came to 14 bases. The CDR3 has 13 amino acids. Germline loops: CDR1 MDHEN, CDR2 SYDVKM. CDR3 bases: TGTGCCAGCACCCCGCATTTCCGGTACGAGCAGTACTTC. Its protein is CASTPHFRYEQYF.

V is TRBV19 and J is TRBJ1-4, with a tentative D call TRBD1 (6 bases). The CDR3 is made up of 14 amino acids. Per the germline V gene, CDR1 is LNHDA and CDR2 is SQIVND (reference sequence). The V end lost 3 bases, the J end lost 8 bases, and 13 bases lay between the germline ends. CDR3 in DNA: TGTGCCAGTAGTATGAGGGGGGGTAAAGAAAAACTGTTTTTT. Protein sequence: CASSMRGGKEKLFF.

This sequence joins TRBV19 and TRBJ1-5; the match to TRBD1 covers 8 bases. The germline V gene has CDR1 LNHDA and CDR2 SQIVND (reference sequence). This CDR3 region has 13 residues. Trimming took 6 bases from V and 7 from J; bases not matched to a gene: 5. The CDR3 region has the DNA TGTGCCAGTAGAGACAGGGGTGGACAGCCCCAGCATTTT. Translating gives CASRDRGGQPQHF.

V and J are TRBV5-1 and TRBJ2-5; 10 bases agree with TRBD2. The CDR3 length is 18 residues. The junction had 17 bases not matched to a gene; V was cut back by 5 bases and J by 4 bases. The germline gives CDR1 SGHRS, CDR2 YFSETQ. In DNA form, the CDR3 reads TGCGCCAGCAGGACTGGCTCTCTAGCGGGGGCGTTGGGAGAGACCCAGTACTTC. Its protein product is CASRTGSLAGALGETQYF. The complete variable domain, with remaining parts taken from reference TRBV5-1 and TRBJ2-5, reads KAGVTQTPRYLIKTRGQQVTLSCSPISGHRSVSWYQQTPGQGLQFLFEYFSETQRNKGNFPGRFSGRQFSNSRSEMNVSTLELGDSALYLCASRTGSLAGALGETQYFGPGTRLLVL.

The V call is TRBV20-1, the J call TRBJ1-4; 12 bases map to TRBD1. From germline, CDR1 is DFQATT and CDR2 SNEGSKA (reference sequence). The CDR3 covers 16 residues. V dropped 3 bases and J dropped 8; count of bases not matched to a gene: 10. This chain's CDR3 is CSASGTGGVRGEKLFF. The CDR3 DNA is TGCAGTGCTAGTGGGACAGGGGGCGTTCGGGGCGAAAAACTGTTTTTT.

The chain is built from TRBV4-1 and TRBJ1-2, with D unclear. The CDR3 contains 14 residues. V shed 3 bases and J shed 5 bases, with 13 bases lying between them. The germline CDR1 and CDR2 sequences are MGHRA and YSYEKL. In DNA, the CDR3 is TGCGCCAGCAGCCACCAAGAGGATGTTTATGGCTACACCTTC. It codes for CASSHQEDVYGYTF.

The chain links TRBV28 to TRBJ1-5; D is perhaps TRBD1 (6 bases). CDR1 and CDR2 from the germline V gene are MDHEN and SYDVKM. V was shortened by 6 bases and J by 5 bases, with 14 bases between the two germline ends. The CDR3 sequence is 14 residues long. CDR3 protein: CASRQGVVYQPQHF. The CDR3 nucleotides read TGTGCCAGCAGACAGGGTGTGGTGTATCAGCCCCAGCATTTT.

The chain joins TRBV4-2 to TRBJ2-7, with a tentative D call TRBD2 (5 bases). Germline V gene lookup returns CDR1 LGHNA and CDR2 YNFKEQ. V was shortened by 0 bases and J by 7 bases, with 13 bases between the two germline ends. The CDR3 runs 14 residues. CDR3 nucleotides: TGTGCCAGCAGCCAAGACAGGCTAGCCCGAGAGCAGTACTTC. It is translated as CASSQDRLAREQYF.

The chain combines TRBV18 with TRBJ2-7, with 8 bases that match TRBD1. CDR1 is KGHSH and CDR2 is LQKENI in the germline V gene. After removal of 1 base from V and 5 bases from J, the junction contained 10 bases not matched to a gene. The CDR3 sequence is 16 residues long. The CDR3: CASSPLRGQALNEQYF. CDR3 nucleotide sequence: TGTGCCAGCTCACCACTGAGGGGACAGGCCCTCAACGAGCAGTACTTC.

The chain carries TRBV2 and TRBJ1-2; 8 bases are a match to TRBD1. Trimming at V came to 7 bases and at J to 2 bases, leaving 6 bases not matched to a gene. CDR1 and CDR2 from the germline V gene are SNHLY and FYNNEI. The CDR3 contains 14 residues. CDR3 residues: CASNPRTGNYGYTF. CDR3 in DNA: TGTGCCAGCAATCCAAGGACAGGGAACTATGGCTACACCTTC.

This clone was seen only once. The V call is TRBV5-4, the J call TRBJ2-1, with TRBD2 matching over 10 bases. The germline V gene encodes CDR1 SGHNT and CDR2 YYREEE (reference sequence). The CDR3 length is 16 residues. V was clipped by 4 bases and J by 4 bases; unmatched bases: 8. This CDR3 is CASSVSGTSEYNEQFF. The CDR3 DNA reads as TGTGCCAGCAGCGTCTCCGGGACTAGCGAATACAATGAGCAGTTCTTC.